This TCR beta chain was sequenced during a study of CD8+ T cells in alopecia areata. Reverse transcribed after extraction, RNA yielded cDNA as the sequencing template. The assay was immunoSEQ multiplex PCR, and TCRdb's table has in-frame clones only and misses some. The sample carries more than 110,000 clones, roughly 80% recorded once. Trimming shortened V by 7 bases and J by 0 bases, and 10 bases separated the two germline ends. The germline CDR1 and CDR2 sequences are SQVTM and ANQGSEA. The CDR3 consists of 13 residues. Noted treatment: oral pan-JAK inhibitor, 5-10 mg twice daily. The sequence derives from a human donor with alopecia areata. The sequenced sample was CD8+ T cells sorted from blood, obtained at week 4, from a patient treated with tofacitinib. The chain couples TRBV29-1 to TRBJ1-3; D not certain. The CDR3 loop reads CSALFDSGNTIYF. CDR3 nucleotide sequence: TGCAGCGCCCTATTCGACTCTGGAAACACCATATATTTT.